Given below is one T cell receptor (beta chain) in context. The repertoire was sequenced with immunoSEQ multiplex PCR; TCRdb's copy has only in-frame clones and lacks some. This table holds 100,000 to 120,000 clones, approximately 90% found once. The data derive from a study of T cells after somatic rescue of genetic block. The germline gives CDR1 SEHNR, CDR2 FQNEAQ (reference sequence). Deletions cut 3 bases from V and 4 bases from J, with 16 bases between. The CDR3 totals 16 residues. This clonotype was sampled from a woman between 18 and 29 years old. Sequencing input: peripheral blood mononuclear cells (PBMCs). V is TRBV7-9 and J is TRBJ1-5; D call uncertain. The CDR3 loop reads CASSLIGGRGNQPQHF. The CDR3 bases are TGTGCCAGCAGCTTGATTGGAGGGCGAGGGAATCAGCCCCAGCATTTT.